This T cell receptor (beta chain) emerged from a study of blood T cell repertoires in COVID-19. This table comes from immunoSEQ multiplex PCR, and its TCRdb copy is limited to in-frame clones, with some not included. The sample lists about 210,000 clones, less than 85% occurring once. V gave up 1 base and J gave up 5 bases; unmatched junction bases: 5. This CDR3 is 15 amino acids long. The V gene's germline CDR1 is SNHLY and CDR2 FYNNEI. The receptor was isolated from a middle-aged man who had recovered from COVID-19. The chain is built from TRBV2 and TRBJ1-5, with 7 bases aligning to TRBD1. The sequencing input was PBMCs or T cells enriched from blood (not recorded which). The CDR3 region is CASSEGGDRDQPQHF. The DNA of the CDR3 is TGTGCCAGCAGTGAAGGGGGGGACAGAGATCAGCCCCAGCATTTT.